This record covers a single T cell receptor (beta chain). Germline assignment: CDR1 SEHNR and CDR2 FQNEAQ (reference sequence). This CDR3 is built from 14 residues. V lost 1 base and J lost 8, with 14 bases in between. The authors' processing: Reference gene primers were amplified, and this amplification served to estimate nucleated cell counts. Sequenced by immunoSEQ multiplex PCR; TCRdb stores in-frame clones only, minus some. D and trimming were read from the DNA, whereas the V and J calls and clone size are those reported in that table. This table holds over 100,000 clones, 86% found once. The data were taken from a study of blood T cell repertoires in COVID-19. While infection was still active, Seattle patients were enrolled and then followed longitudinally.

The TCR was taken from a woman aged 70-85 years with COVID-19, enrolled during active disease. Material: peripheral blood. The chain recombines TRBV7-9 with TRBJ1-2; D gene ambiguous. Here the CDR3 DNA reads TGTGCCAGCAGCTTAGATGGGCCATCGGGGGGCTACACCTTC. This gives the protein CASSLDGPSGGYTF.